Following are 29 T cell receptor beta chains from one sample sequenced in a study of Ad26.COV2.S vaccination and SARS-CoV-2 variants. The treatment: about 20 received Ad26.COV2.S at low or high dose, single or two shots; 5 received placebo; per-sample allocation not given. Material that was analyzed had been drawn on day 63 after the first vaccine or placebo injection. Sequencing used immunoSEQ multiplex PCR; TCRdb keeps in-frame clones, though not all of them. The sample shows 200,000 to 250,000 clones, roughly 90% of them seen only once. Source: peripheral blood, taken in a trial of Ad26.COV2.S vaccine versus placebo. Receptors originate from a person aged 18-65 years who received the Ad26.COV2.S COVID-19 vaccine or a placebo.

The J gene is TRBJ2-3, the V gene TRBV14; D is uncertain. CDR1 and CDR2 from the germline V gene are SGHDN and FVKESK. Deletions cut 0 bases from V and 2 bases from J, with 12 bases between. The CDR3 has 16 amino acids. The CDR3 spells CASSQEGPSLTDTQYF. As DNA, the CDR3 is TGTGCCAGCAGCCAAGAAGGCCCCTCTCTCACAGATACGCAGTATTTT. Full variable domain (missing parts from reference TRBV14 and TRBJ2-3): EAGVTQFPSHSVIEKGQTVTLRCDPISGHDNLYWYRRVMGKEIKFLLHFVKESKQDESGMPNNRFLAERTGGTYSTLKVQPAELEDSGVYFCASSQEGPSLTDTQYFGPGTRLTVL.

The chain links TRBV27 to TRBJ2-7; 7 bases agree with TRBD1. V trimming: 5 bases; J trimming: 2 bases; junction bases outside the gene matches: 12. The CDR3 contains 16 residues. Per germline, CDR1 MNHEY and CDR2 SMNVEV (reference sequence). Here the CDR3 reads CASSKIRGTLTYEQYF. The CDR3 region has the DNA TGTGCCAGCAGTAAAATCAGGGGGACCCTTACCTACGAGCAGTACTTC.

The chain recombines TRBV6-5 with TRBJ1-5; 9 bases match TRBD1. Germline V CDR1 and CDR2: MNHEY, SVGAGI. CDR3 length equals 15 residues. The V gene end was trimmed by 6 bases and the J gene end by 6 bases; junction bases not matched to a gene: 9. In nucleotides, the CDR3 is TGTGCCAGCAGACTGACAGGGGGTTTTGGTCAGCCCCAGCATTTT. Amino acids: CASRLTGGFGQPQHF.

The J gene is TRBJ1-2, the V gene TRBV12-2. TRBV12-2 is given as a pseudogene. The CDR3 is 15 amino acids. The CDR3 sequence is CASRLDITTARGYTF. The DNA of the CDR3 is TGTGCAAGTCGCTTAGACATTACGACCGCCCGCGGCTACACCTTC.

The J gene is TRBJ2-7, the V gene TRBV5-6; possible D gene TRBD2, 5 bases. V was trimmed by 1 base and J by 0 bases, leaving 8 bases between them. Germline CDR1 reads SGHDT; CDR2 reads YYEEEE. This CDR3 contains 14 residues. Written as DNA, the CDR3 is TGTGCCAGCAGCTTGCGAGGGTTCTCCTACGAGCAGTACTTC. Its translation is CASSLRGFSYEQYF.

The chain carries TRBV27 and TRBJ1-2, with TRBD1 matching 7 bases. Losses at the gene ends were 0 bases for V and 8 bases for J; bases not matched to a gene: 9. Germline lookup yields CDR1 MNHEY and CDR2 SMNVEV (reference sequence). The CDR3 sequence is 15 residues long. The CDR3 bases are TGTGCCAGCAGTTTATCGCAGGGGGGCGGAGGAGGCTACACCTTC. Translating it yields CASSLSQGGGGGYTF.

As DNA, the CDR3 is TGCGCCAGCAGCCATTTGCCGGGACAGGGGAGGTACGAGCAGTACTTC. As protein: CASSHLPGQGRYEQYF. The chain links TRBV5-1 to TRBJ2-7; TRBD1 matches 10 bases. The CDR3 runs to 16 residues. In germline, CDR1 is SGHRS, CDR2 YFSETQ. Unmatched junction bases numbered 11, after V lost 4 bases and J lost 4 bases.

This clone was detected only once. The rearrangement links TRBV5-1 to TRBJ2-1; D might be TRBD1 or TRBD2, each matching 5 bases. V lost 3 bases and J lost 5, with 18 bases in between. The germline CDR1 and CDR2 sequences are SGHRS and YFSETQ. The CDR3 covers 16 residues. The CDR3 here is CASSWVSGRGDNEQFF. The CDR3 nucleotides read TGCGCCAGCAGCTGGGTCTCGGGACGGGGAGACAATGAGCAGTTCTTC.

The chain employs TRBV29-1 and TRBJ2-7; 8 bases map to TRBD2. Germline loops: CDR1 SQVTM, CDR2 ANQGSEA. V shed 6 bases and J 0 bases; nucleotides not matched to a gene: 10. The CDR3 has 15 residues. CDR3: CSVGGGDQPSYEQYF. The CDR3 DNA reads TGCAGCGTCGGGGGGGGAGATCAGCCCTCCTACGAGCAGTACTTC.

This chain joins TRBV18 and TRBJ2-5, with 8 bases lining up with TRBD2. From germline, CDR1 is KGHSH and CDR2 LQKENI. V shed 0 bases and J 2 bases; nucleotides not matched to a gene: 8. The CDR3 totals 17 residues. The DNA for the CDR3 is TGTGCCAGCTCACCACCGCGGCGGGGGGCCCCACAAGAGACCCAGTACTTC. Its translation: CASSPPRRGAPQETQYF.

This CDR3 is CASSQGWDFRGETQYF. CDR3 DNA sequence: TGCGCCAGCAGCCAAGGGTGGGACTTTCGGGGAGAGACCCAGTACTTC. The V call is TRBV4-1, the J call TRBJ2-5, with D maybe TRBD2 (6 bases). V was clipped by 1 base and J by 4 bases, with 16 bases between them. The germline gives CDR1 MGHRA, CDR2 YSYEKL. The length of the CDR3 is 16 residues.

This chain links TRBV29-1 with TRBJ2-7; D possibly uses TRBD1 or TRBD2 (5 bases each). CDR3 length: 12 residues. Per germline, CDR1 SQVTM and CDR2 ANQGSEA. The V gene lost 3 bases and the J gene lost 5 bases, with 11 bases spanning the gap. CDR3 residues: CSVDLGTHEQYF. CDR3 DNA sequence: TGCAGCGTTGATCTGGGGACCCACGAGCAGTACTTC.

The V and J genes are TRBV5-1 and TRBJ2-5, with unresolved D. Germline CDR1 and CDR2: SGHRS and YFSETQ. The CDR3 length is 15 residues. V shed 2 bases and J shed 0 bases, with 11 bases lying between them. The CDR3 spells CASSLQTVYQETQYF. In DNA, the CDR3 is TGCGCCAGCAGCTTACAAACTGTATACCAAGAGACCCAGTACTTC.

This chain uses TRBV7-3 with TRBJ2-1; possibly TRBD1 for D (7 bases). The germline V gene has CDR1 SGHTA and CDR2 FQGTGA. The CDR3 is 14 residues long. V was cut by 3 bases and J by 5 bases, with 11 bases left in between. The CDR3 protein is CASSFGGTDNEQFF. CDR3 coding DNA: TGTGCCAGCAGCTTCGGCGGGACAGACAATGAGCAGTTCTTC.

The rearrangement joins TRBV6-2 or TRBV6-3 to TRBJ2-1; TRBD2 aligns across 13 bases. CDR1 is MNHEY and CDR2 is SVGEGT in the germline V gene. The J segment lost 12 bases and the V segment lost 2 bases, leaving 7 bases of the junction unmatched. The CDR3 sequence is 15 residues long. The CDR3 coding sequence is TGTGCCAGCAGTTACGGACTAGCGGGAGTCGGGGCGCAGTTCTTC. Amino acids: CASSYGLAGVGAQFF.

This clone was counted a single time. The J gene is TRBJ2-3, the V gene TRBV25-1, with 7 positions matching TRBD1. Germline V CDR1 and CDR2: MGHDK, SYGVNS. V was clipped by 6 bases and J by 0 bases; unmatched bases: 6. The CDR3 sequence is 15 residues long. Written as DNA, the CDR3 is TGTGCCAGCAGCCTAACAGGGGAAAGCACAGATACGCAGTATTTT. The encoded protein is CASSLTGESTDTQYF.

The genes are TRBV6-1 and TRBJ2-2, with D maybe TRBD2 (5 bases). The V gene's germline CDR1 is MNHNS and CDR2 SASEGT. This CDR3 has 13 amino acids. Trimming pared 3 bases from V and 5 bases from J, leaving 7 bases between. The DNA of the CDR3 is TGTGCCAGCAGTGACGGGATTACCGGGGAGCTGTTTTTT. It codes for CASSDGITGELFF.

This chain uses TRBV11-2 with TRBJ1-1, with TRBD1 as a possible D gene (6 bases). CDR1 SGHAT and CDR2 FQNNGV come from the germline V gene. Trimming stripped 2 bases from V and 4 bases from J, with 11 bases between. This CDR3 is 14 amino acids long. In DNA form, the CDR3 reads TGTGCCAGCAGCTTACCCACAGGGAGCACTGAAGCTTTCTTT. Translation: CASSLPTGSTEAFF. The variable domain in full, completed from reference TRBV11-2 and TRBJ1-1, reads EAGVAQSPRYKIIEKRQSVAFWCNPISGHATLYWYQQILGQGPKLLIQFQNNGVVDDSQLPKDRFSAERLKGVDSTLKIQPAKLEDSAVYLCASSLPTGSTEAFFGQGTRLTVV.

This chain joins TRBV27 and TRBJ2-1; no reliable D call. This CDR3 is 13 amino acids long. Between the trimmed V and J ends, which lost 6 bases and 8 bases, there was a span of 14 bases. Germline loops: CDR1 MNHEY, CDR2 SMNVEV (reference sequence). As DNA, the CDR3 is TGTGCCAGCAGCCCCGCTTATGGGGATGAGCAGTTCTTC. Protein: CASSPAYGDEQFF.

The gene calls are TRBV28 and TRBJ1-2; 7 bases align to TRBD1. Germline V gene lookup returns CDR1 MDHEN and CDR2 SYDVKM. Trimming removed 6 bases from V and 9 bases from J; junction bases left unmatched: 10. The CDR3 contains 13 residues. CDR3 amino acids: CASRGQGGESYTF. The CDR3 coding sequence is TGTGCCAGCAGAGGTCAGGGGGGGGAGAGCTACACCTTC.

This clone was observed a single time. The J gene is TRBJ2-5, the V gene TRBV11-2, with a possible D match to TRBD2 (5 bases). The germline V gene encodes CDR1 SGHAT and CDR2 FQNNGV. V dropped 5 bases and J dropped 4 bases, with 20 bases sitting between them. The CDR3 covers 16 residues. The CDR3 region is CASSLDRTLRGETQYF. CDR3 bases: TGTGCCAGCAGCCTCGATCGGACTCTTCGGGGAGAGACCCAGTACTTC.

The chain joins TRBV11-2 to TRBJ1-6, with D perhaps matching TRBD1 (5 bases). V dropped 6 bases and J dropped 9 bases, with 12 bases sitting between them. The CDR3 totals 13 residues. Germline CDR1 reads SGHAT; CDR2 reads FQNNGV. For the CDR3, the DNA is TGTGCCAGCAGTCCCCGGACATTTTCACCCCTCCACTTT. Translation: CASSPRTFSPLHF. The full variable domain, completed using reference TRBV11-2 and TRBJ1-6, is EAGVAQSPRYKIIEKRQSVAFWCNPISGHATLYWYQQILGQGPKLLIQFQNNGVVDDSQLPKDRFSAERLKGVDSTLKIQPAKLEDSAVYLCASSPRTFSPLHFGNGTRLTVT.

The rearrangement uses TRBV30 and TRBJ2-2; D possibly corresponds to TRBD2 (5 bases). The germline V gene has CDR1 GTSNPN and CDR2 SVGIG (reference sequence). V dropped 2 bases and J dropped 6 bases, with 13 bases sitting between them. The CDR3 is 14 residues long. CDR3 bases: TGTGCCTGGAGTTTCCGAGGGCTGGCCGGGGAGCTGTTTTTT. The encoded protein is CAWSFRGLAGELFF.

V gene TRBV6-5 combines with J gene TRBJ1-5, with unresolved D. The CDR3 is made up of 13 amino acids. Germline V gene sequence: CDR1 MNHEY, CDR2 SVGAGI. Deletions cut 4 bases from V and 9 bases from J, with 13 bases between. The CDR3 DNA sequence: TGTGCCAGCAGTTCCGGGAGTCATTGGCCCCAGCATTTT. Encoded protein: CASSSGSHWPQHF.

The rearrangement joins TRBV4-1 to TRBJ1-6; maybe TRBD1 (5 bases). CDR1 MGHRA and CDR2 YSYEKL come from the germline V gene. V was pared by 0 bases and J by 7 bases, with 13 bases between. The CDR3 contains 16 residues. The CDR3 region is CASSQEEGLPNSPLHF. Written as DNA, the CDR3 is TGCGCCAGCAGCCAAGAAGAGGGACTGCCCAATTCACCCCTCCACTTT.

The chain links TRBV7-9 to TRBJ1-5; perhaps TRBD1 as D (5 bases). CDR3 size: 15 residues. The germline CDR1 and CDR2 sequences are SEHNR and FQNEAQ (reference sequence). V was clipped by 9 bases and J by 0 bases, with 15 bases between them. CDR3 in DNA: TGTGCCAGACCGGGAGGGGTTTATAGCAATCAGCCCCAGCATTTT. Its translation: CARPGGVYSNQPQHF.

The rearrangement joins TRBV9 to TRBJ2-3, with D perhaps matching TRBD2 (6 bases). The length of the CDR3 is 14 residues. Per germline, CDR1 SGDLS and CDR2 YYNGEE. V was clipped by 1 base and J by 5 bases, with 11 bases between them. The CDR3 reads CASSVMQGGDTQYF. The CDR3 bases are TGTGCCAGCAGCGTAATGCAGGGAGGAGATACGCAGTATTTT.

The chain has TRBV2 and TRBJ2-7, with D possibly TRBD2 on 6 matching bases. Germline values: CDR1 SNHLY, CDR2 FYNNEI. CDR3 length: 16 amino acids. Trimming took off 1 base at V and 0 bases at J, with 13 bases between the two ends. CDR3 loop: CASSEEGGGSSYEQYF. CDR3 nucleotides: TGTGCCAGCAGTGAAGAGGGAGGAGGGAGCTCCTACGAGCAGTACTTC.

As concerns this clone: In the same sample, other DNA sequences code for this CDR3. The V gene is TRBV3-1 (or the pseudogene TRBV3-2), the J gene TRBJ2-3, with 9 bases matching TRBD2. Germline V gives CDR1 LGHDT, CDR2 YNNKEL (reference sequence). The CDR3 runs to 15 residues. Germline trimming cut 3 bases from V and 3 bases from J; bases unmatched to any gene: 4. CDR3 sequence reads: CASSHRTSGTDTQYF. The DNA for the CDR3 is TGTGCCAGCAGCCATCGAACTAGCGGGACAGATACGCAGTATTTT.